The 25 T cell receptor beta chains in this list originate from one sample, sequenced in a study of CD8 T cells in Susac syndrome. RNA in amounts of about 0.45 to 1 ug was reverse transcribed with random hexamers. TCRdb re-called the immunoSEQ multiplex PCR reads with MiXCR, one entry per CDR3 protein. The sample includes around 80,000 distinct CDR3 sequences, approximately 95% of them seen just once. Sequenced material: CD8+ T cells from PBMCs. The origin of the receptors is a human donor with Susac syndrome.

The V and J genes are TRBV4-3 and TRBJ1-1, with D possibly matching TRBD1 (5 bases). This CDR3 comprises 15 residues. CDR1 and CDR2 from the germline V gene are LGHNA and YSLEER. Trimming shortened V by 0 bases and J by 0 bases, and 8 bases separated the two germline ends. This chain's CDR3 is CASSQDGALNTEAFF. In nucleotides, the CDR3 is TGCGCCAGCAGCCAAGATGGGGCCTTGAACACTGAAGCTTTCTTT.

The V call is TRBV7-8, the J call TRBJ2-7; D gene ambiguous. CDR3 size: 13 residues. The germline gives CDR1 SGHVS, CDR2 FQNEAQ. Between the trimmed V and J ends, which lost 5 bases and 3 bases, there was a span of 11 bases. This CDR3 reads CASSPSPVYEQYF. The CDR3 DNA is TGTGCCAGCAGCCCATCGCCGGTCTACGAGCAGTACTTC.

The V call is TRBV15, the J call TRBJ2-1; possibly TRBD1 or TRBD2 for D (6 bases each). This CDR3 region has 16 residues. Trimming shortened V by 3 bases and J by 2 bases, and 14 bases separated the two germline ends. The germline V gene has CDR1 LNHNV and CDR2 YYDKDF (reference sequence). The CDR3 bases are TGTGCCACCAGCAGCCCGGTCGGGGGCGCCTACAATGAGCAGTTCTTC. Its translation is CATSSPVGGAYNEQFF.

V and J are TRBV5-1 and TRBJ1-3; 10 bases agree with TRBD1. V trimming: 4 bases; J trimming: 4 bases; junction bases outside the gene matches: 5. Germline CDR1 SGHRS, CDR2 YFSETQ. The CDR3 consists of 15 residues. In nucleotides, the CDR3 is TGCGCCAGCAGCACCGGGACAGGGGCAGGAAACACCATATATTTT. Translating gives CASSTGTGAGNTIYF.

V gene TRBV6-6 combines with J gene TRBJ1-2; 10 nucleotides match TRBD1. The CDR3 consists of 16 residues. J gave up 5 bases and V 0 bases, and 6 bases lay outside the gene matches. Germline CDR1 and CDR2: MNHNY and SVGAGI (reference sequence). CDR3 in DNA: TGTGCCAGCAGTTACTCGAGGACAGGGGGGGAGTATGGCTACACCTTC. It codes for CASSYSRTGGEYGYTF.

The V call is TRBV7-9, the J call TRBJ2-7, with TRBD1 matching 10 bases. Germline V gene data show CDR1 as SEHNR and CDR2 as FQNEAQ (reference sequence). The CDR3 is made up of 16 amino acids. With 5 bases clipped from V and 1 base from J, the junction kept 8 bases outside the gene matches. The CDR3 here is CASSPETGGGSYEQYF. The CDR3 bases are TGTGCCAGCAGCCCCGAGACAGGGGGCGGGTCCTACGAGCAGTACTTC.

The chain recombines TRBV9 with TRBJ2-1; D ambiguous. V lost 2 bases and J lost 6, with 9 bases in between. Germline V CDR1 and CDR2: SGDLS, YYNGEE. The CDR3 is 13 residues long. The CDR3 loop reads CASSVAGSNEQFF. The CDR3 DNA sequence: TGTGCCAGCAGCGTGGCAGGTTCCAATGAGCAGTTCTTC.

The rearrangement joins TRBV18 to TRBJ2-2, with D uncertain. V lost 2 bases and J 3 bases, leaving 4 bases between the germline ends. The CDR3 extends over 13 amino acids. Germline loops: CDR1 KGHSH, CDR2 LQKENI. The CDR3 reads CASSPSDTGELFF. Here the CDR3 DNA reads TGTGCCAGCTCACCATCAGACACCGGGGAGCTGTTTTTT.

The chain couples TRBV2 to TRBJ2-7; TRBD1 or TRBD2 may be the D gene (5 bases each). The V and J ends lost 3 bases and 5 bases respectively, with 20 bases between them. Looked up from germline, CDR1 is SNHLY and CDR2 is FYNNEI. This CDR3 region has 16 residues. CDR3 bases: TGTGCCAGCAGTGACCGAACGGGGCAGGGTTGGGACGAGCAGTACTTC. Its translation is CASSDRTGQGWDEQYF.

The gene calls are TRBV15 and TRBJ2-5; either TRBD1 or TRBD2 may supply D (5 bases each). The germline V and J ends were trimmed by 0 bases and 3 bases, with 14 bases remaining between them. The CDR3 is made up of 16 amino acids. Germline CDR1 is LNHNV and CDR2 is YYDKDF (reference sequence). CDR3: CATSREGVVAEETQYF. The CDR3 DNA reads TGTGCCACCAGCAGAGAGGGGGTGGTAGCCGAAGAGACCCAGTACTTC.

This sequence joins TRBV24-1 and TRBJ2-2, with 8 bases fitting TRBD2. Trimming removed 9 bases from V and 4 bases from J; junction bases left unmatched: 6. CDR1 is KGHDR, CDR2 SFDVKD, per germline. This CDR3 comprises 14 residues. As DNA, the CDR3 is TGTGCCACCGGAGGTAGCGGGACCACCGGGGAGCTGTTTTTT. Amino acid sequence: CATGGSGTTGELFF.

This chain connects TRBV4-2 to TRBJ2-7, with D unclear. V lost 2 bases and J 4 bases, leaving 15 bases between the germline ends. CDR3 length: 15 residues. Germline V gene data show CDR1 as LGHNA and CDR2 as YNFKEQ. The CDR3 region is CASSQYKTPNYEQYF. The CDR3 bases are TGTGCCAGCAGCCAATACAAAACTCCGAATTACGAGCAGTACTTC.

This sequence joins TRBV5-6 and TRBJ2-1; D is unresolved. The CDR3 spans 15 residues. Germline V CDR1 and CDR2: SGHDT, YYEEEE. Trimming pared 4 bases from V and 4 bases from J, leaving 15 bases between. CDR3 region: CASSGRTLEYNEQFF. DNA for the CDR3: TGTGCCAGCAGCGGTAGGACCCTAGAGTACAATGAGCAGTTCTTC.

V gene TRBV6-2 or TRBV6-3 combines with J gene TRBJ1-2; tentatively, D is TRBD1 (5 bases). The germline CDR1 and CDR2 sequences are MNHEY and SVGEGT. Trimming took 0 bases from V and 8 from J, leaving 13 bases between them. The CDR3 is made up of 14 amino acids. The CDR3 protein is CASSYSRPEGGYTF. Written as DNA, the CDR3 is TGTGCCAGCAGTTACTCGAGGCCCGAGGGGGGCTACACCTTC.

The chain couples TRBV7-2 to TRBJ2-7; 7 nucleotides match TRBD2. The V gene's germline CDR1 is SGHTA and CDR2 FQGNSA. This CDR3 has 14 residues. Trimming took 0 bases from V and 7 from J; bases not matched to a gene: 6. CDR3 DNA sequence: TGTGCCAGCAGCTTAGCGGGAGGGCCACGGGAGCAGTACTTC. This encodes CASSLAGGPREQYF.

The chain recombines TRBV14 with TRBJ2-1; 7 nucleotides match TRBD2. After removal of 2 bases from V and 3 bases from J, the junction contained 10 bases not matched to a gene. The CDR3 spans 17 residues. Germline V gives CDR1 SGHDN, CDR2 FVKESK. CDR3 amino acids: CASSQMKRGKNYNEQFF. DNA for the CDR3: TGTGCCAGCAGCCAAATGAAGCGGGGTAAGAACTACAATGAGCAGTTCTTC.

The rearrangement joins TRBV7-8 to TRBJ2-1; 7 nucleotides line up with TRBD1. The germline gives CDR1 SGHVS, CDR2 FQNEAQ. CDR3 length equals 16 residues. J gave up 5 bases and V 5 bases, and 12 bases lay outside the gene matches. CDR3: CASSPAATGFHNEQFF. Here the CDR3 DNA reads TGTGCCAGCAGCCCAGCCGCGACAGGGTTTCACAATGAGCAGTTCTTC.

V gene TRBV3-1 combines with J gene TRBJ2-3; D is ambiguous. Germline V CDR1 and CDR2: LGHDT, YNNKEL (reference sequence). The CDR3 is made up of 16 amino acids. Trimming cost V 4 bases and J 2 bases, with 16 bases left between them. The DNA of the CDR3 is TGTGCCAGCAGCCCTGGACGAGCCCTGCACACAGATACGCAGTATTTT. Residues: CASSPGRALHTDTQYF.

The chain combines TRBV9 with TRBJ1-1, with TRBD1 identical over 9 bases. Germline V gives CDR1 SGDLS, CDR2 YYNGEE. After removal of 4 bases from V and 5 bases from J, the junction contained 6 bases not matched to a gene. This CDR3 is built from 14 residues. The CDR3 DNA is TGTGCCAGCAGCTCAGGACAGGGGAGAACTGAAGCTTTCTTT. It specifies CASSSGQGRTEAFF.

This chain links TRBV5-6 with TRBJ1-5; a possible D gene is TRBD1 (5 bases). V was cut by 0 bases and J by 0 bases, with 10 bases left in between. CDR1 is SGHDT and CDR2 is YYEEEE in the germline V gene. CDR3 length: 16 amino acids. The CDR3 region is CASSLEGSLSNQPQHF. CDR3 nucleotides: TGTGCCAGCAGCTTGGAGGGGTCGCTTAGCAATCAGCCCCAGCATTTT.

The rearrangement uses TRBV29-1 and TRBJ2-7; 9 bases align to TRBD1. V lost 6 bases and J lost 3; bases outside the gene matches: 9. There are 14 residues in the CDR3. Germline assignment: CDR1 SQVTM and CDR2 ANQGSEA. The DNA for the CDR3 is TGCAGCGTGGCCCCAACAGGGGGCAACTACGAGCAGTACTTC. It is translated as CSVAPTGGNYEQYF.

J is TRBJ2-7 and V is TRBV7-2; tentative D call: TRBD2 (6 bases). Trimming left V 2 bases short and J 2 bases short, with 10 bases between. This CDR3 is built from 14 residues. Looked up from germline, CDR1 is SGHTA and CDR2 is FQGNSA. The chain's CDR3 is CASSLSGYPYEQYF. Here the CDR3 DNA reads TGTGCCAGCAGCTTAAGCGGGTACCCCTACGAGCAGTACTTC. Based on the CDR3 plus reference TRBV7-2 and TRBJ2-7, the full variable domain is GAGVSQSPSNKVTEKGKDVELRCDPISGHTALYWYRQSLGQGLEFLIYFQGNSAPDKSGLPSDRFSAERTGGSVSTLTIQRTQQEDSAVYLCASSLSGYPYEQYFGPGTRLTVT.

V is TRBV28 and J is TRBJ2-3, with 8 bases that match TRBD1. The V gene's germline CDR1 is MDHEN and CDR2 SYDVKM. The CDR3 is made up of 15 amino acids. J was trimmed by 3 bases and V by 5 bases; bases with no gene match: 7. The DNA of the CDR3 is TGTGCCAGCAGTGACGGACAGGGAATTACAGATACGCAGTATTTT. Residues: CASSDGQGITDTQYF.

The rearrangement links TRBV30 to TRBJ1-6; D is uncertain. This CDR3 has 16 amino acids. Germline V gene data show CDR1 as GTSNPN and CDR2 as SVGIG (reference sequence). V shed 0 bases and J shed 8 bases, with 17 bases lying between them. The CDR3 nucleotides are TGTGCCTGGAGTGTTCCTCGCGCAGGCCAATATTCACCCCTCCACTTT. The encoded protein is CAWSVPRAGQYSPLHF.

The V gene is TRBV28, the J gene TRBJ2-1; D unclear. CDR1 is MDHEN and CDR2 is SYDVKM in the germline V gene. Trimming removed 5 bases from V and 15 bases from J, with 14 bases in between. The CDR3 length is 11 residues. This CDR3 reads CASSDNADPFF. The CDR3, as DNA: TGTGCCAGCAGTGACAACGCGGATCCGTTCTTC.